Presented here are 10 T cell receptor beta chains from one specimen sequenced in a study of regulatory T cells in long-lasting Graves disease. Both iRepertoire HTBI primers and Arm-PCR of CDR3 regions were used to build the TCR beta libraries. TCRdb itself ran the multiplex PCR reads through MiXCR, one entry per CDR3 protein. The data contain hundreds of thousands of distinct CDR3 sequences, more than 10% of them singletons. Stated time point: newly diagnosed GD, antithyroid drugs for less than 3 months. Researchers made the TCR library from RNA that was extracted from PBMCs. The same data also contributed to another study, on T cells in Graves' hyperthyroidism and ophthalmopathy.

Sequenced material: peripheral blood mononuclear cells (PBMCs), taken at new diagnosis, from a patient treated with antithyroid drugs. The source of these receptors is a woman aged 30 to 39 with Graves disease.

This clonotype was found a few times. This sequence joins TRBV19 and TRBJ2-2, with 7 bases that match TRBD2. Germline CDR1 reads LNHDA; CDR2 reads SQIVND (reference sequence). Trimming cost V 7 bases and J 4 bases; bases outside gene matches: 12. The CDR3 totals 16 residues. The CDR3 DNA reads TGTGCCAGTAATAACCTAGCGGTTTCCTTCACCGGGGAGCTGTTTTTT. Residues: CASNNLAVSFTGELFF. Filled out from reference TRBV19 and TRBJ2-2, the complete variable domain reads DGGITQSPKYLFRKEGQNVTLSCEQNLNHDAMYWYRQDPGQGLRLIYYSQIVNDFQKGDIAEGYSVSREKKESFPLTVTSAQKNPTAFYLCASNNLAVSFTGELFFGEGSRLTVL.

This clonotype appeared a few times. The V gene is TRBV7-9, the J gene TRBJ2-2; the D is unclear. The CDR3 length is 14 residues. V lost 5 bases and J lost 9, with 16 bases in between. Germline lookup yields CDR1 SEHNR and CDR2 FQNEAQ (reference sequence). Here the CDR3 DNA reads TGTGCCAGCAGCCTAGGCACGGACCTACGGGAGCTGTTTTTT. It codes for CASSLGTDLRELFF.

The chain carries TRBV18 and TRBJ2-7; 7 nucleotides match TRBD1. CDR1 is KGHSH, CDR2 LQKENI, per germline. CDR3 length equals 16 residues. The V and J ends lost 4 bases and 3 bases, in that order; junction bases with no gene match: 12. The CDR3 sequence is CASSLIQGNSDYEQYF. In DNA form, the CDR3 reads TGTGCCAGCTCACTCATACAGGGGAATTCCGACTACGAGCAGTACTTC.

This clonotype was recorded many times. This chain uses TRBV20-1 with TRBJ2-1; D is uncertain. CDR1 DFQATT and CDR2 SNEGSKA come from the germline V gene (reference sequence). V was trimmed by 3 bases and J by 3 bases, leaving 0 bases between them. This CDR3 comprises 10 residues. CDR3 in amino acids: CSASYNEQFF. For the CDR3, the DNA is TGCAGTGCTAGCTACAATGAGCAGTTCTTC.

This chain connects TRBV29-1 to TRBJ2-1; TRBD2 matches at 8 bases. The V and J ends lost 6 bases and 3 bases, in that order; junction bases with no gene match: 4. The germline V gene encodes CDR1 SQVTM and CDR2 ANQGSEA. CDR3 length: 13 amino acids. CDR3: CSVNSGNYNEQFF. CDR3 nucleotide sequence: TGCAGCGTAAATAGCGGGAACTACAATGAGCAGTTCTTC.

This clonotype came up many times. V gene TRBV10-3 combines with J gene TRBJ1-2; the D gene is possibly TRBD1 (5 bases). The germline CDR1 and CDR2 sequences are ENHRY and SYGVKD. The CDR3 has 13 residues. The V gene lost 9 bases and the J gene lost 0 bases, with 11 bases spanning the gap. CDR3 protein: CAILGETNYGYTF. The DNA of the CDR3 is TGTGCCATTCTGGGGGAGACTAACTATGGCTACACCTTC.

This chain connects TRBV7-2 to TRBJ2-2; perhaps TRBD1 as D (6 bases). In germline, CDR1 is SGHTA, CDR2 FQGNSA. Trimming removed 3 bases from V and 1 base from J, with 15 bases in between. This CDR3 comprises 17 residues. The CDR3 reads CASSLTFGTWNTGELFF. CDR3 coding DNA: TGTGCCAGCAGCTTGACCTTCGGGACATGGAACACCGGGGAGCTGTTTTTT.

The rearrangement uses TRBV20-1 and TRBJ2-1, with a tentative D call TRBD1 (5 bases). Germline-derived CDR1 and CDR2 are DFQATT and SNEGSKA (reference sequence). The CDR3 consists of 16 residues. Trimming stripped 1 base from V and 0 bases from J, with 13 bases between. CDR3 in amino acids: CSARGGDLSSYNEQFF. CDR3 bases: TGCAGTGCTAGAGGGGGCGACTTAAGCTCCTACAATGAGCAGTTCTTC.

About this clonotype: Possible read error: a much larger clone is one base away. The chain has TRBV30 and TRBJ2-4; weak D call: TRBD2 (5 bases). Per the germline V gene, CDR1 is GTSNPN and CDR2 is SVGIG (reference sequence). Between the trimmed V and J ends, which lost 5 bases and 3 bases, there was a span of 17 bases. CDR3 size: 15 residues. In DNA form, the CDR3 reads TGTGCCTGGGACGACGGACTTTTAGACAAAAACATTCAGTACTTC. It codes for CAWDDGLLDKNIQYF.

A few counts support this clonotype. The chain has TRBV19 and TRBJ2-7, with TRBD2 as a possible D gene (5 bases). The CDR3 loop spans 15 amino acids. Germline CDR1 LNHDA, CDR2 SQIVND (reference sequence). The V end was cut by 1 base, the J end by 0 bases, with 10 bases between. This CDR3 reads CASSIAGGGSYEQYF. CDR3 nucleotides: TGTGCCAGTAGTATAGCTGGCGGAGGCTCCTACGAGCAGTACTTC.